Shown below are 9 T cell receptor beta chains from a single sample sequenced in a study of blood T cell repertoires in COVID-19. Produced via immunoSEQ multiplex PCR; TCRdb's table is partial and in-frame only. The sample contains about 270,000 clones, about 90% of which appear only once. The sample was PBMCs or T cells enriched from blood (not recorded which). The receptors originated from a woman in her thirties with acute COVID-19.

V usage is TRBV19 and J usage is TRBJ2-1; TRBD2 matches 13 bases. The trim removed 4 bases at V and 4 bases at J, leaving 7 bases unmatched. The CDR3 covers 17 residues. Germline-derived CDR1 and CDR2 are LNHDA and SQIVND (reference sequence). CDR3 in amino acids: CASSRDGLAGVYNEQFF. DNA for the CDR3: TGTGCCAGTAGTAGAGACGGACTAGCGGGAGTTTACAATGAGCAGTTCTTC.

In DNA form, the CDR3 reads TGTGCCAGCAGCCTCATCGGGGGGAACACTGAAGCTTTCTTT. Its translation is CASSLIGGNTEAFF. The chain joins TRBV14 to TRBJ1-1; tentatively, D is TRBD1 (5 bases). Germline V gene lookup returns CDR1 SGHDN and CDR2 FVKESK. The ends were cut back, 4 bases at V and 1 base at J, with 10 bases in the middle. The CDR3 is 14 amino acids.

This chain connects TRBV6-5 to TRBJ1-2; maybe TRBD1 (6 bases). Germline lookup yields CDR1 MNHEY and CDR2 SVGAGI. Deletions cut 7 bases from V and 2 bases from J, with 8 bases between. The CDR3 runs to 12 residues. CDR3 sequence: CASTGQNYGYTF. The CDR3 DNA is TGTGCCAGCACCGGACAGAACTATGGCTACACCTTC.

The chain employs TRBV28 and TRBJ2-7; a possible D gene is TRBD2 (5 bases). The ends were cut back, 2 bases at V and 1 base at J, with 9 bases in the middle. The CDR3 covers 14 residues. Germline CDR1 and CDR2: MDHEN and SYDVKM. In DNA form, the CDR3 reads TGTGCCAGCAGTTTAAGGCTAGCATCCTACGAGCAGTACTTC. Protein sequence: CASSLRLASYEQYF.

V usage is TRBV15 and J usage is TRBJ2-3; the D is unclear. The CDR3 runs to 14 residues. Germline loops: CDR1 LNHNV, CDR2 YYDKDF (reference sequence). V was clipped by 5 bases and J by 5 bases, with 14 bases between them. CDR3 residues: CATSGSQDGDTQYF. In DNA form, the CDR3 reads TGTGCCACCAGCGGCTCCCAAGATGGAGATACGCAGTATTTT.

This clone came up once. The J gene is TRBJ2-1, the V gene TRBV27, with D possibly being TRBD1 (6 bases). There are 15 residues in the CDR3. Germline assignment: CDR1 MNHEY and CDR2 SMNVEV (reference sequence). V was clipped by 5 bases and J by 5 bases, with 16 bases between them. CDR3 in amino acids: CASSPDRQGHNEQFF. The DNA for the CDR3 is TGTGCCAGCAGTCCAGACCGGCAGGGGCACAATGAGCAGTTCTTC.

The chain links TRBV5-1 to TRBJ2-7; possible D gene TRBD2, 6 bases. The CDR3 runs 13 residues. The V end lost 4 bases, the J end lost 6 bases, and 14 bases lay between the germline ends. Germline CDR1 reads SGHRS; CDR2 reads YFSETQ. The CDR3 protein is CASSNPGLSEQYF. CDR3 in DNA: TGCGCCAGCAGCAATCCGGGACTTAGCGAGCAGTACTTC.

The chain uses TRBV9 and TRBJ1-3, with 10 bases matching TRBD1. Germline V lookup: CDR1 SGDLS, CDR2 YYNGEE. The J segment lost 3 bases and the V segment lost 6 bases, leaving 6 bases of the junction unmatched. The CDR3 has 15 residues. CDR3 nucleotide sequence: TGTGCCAGCACGCGACAGGGGGCTGGTGGAAACACCATATATTTT. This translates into CASTRQGAGGNTIYF.

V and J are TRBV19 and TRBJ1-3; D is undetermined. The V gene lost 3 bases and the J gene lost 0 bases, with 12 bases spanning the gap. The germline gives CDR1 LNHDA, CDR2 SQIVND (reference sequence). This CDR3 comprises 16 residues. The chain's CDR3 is CASSISSGSSGNTIYF. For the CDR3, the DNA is TGTGCCAGTAGTATTTCATCGGGTTCCTCTGGAAACACCATATATTTT. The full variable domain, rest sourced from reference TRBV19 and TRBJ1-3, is DGGITQSPKYLFRKEGQNVTLSCEQNLNHDAMYWYRQDPGQGLRLIYYSQIVNDFQKGDIAEGYSVSREKKESFPLTVTSAQKNPTAFYLCASSISSGSSGNTIYFGEGSWLTVV.